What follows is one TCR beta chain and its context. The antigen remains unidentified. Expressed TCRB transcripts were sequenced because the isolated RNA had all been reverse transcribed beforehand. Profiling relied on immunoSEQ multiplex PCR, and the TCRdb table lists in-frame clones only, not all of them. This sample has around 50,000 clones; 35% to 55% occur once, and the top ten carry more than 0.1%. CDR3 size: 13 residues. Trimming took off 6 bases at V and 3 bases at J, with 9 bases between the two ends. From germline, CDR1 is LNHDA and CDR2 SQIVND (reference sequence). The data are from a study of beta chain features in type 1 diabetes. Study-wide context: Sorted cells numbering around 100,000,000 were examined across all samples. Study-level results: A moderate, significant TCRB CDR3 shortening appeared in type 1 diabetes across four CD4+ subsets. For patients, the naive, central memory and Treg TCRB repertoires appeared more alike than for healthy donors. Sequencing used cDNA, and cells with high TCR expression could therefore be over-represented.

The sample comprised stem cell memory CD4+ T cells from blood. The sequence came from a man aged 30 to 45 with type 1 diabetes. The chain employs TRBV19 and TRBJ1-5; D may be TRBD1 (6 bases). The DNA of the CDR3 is TGTGCCAGTAGCGGACAGCACAATCAGCCCCAGCATTTT. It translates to CASSGQHNQPQHF.